The 7 T cell receptor beta chains below all came from one sample that was sequenced in a study of shared clonotypes between healthy human individuals. Using immunoSEQ multiplex PCR, the repertoire was profiled, and TCRdb retains in-frame clones only, with some absent. The sample holds about 1 million clones, about 70% seen once. The specimen sequenced was memory CD4+ T cells sorted from blood. Subset defined: CD45RA-negative fraction. The receptor set was obtained from a man aged 18 to 29 in good health.

This clone was found a few times. This sequence joins TRBV11-2 and TRBJ2-2, with D tentatively TRBD1 (6 bases). The germline CDR1 and CDR2 sequences are SGHAT and FQNNGV. CDR3 length: 14 residues. V lost 3 bases and J 6 bases, leaving 11 bases between the germline ends. In DNA, the CDR3 is TGTGCCAGCAGCTTTAGGGGGTTGTCCGGGGAGCTGTTTTTT. Protein product: CASSFRGLSGELFF.

The chain is built from TRBV5-5 and TRBJ2-7; TRBD1 matches 8 bases. The CDR3 covers 15 residues. Trimming cost V 0 bases and J 4 bases; bases outside gene matches: 6. From germline, CDR1 is SGHKS and CDR2 YYEKEE (reference sequence). CDR3 DNA sequence: TGTGCCAGCAGCTTGGTGGCAGGGGGCTGGTACGAGCAGTACTTC. Translating it yields CASSLVAGGWYEQYF.

The chain carries TRBV4-1 and TRBJ2-7, with TRBD2 matching 7 bases. This CDR3 has 15 amino acids. Germline V gives CDR1 MGHRA, CDR2 YSYEKL. V was pared by 6 bases and J by 5 bases, with 13 bases of the junction left unmatched. Here the CDR3 reads CASRRSGVGTDEQYF. The CDR3 DNA follows: TGCGCCAGCAGGCGGAGCGGGGTCGGTACTGACGAGCAGTACTTC.

About this clone itself: This CDR3 is also generated by other DNA sequences in the sample. The rearrangement links TRBV20-1 to TRBJ1-1; D remains unclear. Per the germline V gene, CDR1 is DFQATT and CDR2 is SNEGSKA (reference sequence). Trimming pared 3 bases from V and 2 bases from J, leaving 4 bases between. The CDR3 runs to 11 residues. The CDR3 nucleotides are TGCAGTGCTAGCCCCAACACTGAAGCTTTCTTT. Its translation is CSASPNTEAFF.

The CDR3 coding sequence is TGTGCCAGCAGTCAGCAGAACACTGAAGCTTTCTTT. Protein product: CASSQQNTEAFF. J is TRBJ1-1 and V is TRBV28; D gene uncertain. V dropped 5 bases and J dropped 1 base, with 5 bases sitting between them. The CDR3 has 12 residues. Germline-derived CDR1 and CDR2 are MDHEN and SYDVKM.

In the case of this clone: One end of the junction is discordant with germline, which a read error may explain. The chain is built from TRBV7-7 and TRBJ1-5; D not resolved. The CDR3 sequence is 13 residues long. CDR1 is SSHAT and CDR2 is FNYEAQ in the germline V gene (reference sequence). The CDR3 spells CASSLELNQPQHF. The CDR3 nucleotides are TGTGCTAGCAGCTTAGAGTTAAATCAGCCCCAGCATTTT.

The chain joins TRBV4-1 to TRBJ2-1; D might be TRBD2 (5 bases). Germline V CDR1 and CDR2: MGHRA, YSYEKL. The CDR3 spans 16 residues. The V and J ends lost 3 bases and 0 bases respectively, with 12 bases between them. CDR3 region: CASSQLDLISYNEQFF. DNA for the CDR3: TGCGCCAGCAGCCAGCTGGACTTGATCTCCTACAATGAGCAGTTCTTC.